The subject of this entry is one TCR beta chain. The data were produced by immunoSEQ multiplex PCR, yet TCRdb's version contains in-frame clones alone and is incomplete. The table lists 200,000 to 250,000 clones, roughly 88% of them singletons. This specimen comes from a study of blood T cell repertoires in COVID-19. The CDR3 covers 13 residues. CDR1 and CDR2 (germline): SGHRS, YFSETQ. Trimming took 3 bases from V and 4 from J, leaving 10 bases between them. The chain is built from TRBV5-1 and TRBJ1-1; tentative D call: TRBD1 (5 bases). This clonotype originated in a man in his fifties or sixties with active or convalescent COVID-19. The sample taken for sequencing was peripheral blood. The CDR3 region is CASSWGDATEAFF. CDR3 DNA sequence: TGCGCCAGCAGCTGGGGGGACGCCACTGAAGCTTTCTTT. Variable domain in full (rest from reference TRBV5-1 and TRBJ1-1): KAGVTQTPRYLIKTRGQQVTLSCSPISGHRSVSWYQQTPGQGLQFLFEYFSETQRNKGNFPGRFSGRQFSNSRSEMNVSTLELGDSALYLCASSWGDATEAFFGQGTRLTVV.